This section outlines one TCR beta chain sequence together with its context. The data stem from a study of blood T cell repertoires in COVID-19. On the study more broadly: Sample material is recorded as cDNA or gDNA derived from T cells, B-cell-depleted T cells, or PBMCs.

TCRdb keeps only in-frame clones here, not all; method: immunoSEQ multiplex PCR. The data show 90,000 or so clones, with about 90% seen just once and approximately 7% held by the top ten. The CDR3 loop spans 15 amino acids. Germline V gene sequence: CDR1 ENHRY, CDR2 SYGVKD. V was trimmed by 0 bases and J by 2 bases, leaving 11 bases between them. The sequence was collected from a man younger than 30 with COVID-19, enrolled during active disease. Sequencing was performed on peripheral blood. This sequence joins TRBV10-3 and TRBJ2-7; D uncertain. The CDR3: CAISESSPLTYEQYF. The CDR3 coding sequence is TGTGCCATCAGTGAGTCGTCCCCTCTAACCTACGAGCAGTACTTC.